One sample yielded the 3 T cell receptor beta chains listed below, sequenced in a study of T cells in Graves' hyperthyroidism and ophthalmopathy. Amplified TCR beta CDR3 regions derived from RNA transcripts. The TCR CDR3 was amplified in a first-round RT-PCR using the HTBI primer set. TCRdb reanalysed the multiplex PCR reads using MiXCR and keeps one entry per CDR3 protein. The data show approximately 500,000 distinct CDR3 sequences, 40% to 55% seen once. Material: peripheral blood or thyroid tissue (not recorded which). These receptors all stem from a young woman with Graves' hyperthyroidism.

This rearrangement joins TRBV14 to TRBJ2-7; no firm D call. Near its end, the DNA agrees better with TRBJ2-1, so the J call may be wrong. The CDR3 has 12 residues. CDR1 and CDR2 from the germline V gene are SGHDN and FVKESK. The CDR3 nucleotides are TGTGCCAGCAGGAAGCAAGACGATGAGCAGTTCTTC. It yields the protein CASRKQDDEQFF.

This clonotype was seen repeatedly, ten times or more. The rearrangement links TRBV19 to TRBJ2-2, with TRBD2 matching over 11 bases. The trim removed 4 bases at V and 2 bases at J, leaving 3 bases unmatched. CDR3 length: 16 amino acids. The germline V gene has CDR1 LNHDA and CDR2 SQIVND (reference sequence). The CDR3 protein is CASSTSGRRNTGELFF. The CDR3, as DNA: TGTGCCAGTAGTACTAGCGGGAGGAGAAACACCGGGGAGCTGTTTTTT.

As regards this clonotype: This is likely a read error, given that the CDR3 carries no conserved phenylalanine or tryptophan at its end. The DNA is omitted, as the CDR3 cannot be located on it reliably, and the CDR3 follows TCRdb's listing. The genes are TRBV20-1 and TRBJ1-6; the table's D call TRBD1 went unverified against the DNA. The germline V gene has CDR1 DFQATT and CDR2 SNEGSKA (reference sequence). Ends included, the CDR3 has 8 residues. The CDR3 spells CSARPGVV.